This entry is about one T cell receptor (beta chain). As yet, its antigen is unknown. These data belong to a study of cytomegalovirus exposure and HLA in healthy donors. 60 Vbeta and 13 Jbeta primers were used in PCR. Clones were sequenced by immunoSEQ multiplex PCR, and TCRdb holds only the in-frame ones, with some missing. The sample data list 150,000 or so clones. Overall study findings and caveats: The authors later linked a missense DCLRE1C variant to TCR beta V- and J-gene trimming. Compared with the roughly 730-donor mean, an Asian-associated ancestry cluster reportedly had fewer N-insertions, according to a later analysis. The sole available immune exposure information was CMV serostatus. The study assumed roughly uniform donor sequencing depth for presence/absence analyses.

CDR3 size: 15 residues. Germline loops: CDR1 SGHRS, CDR2 YFSETQ. Trimming took 0 bases from V and 8 from J; bases not matched to a gene: 4. The chain employs TRBV5-1 and TRBJ2-1; 11 bases map to TRBD2. The sequence came from a woman between 50 and 59 years old in good health and CMV-seronegative. The sequenced material came from PBMCs. The CDR3 DNA reads as TGCGCCAGCAGCTTGGAACTAGCGGGAGCCGATGAGCAGTTCTTC. This codes for CASSLELAGADEQFF.